This entry lists 7 T cell receptor beta chains sequenced from one sample in a study of T cell repertoires in cytomegalovirus infection. TCRdb re-called the reads through MiXCR, storing one row per CDR3 protein. This sample has about 220,000 distinct CDR3 sequences, with about 40% found just once. Their target antigens are unknown. The sequencing here drew on CD8+ T cells from cultured PBMCs, taken from culture after CMV antigen stimulation. The source is a human donor in good health (CMV status not recorded). Some clones in this sample may be carry-over from other donors' samples.

V and J are TRBV27 and TRBJ1-5; D remains ambiguous. The germline V gene has CDR1 MNHEY and CDR2 SMNVEV (reference sequence). Trimming took 1 base from V and 2 from J, leaving 12 bases between them. This CDR3 has 16 residues. CDR3 in amino acids: CASSLCRGGCNQPQHF. The CDR3 DNA reads as TGTGCCAGCAGTTTATGTCGAGGCGGATGCAATCAGCCCCAGCATTTT.

This clonotype was seen just once. J is TRBJ1-4 and V is TRBV25-1; D not resolved. CDR3 size: 15 residues. V was cut by 2 bases and J by 3 bases, with 10 bases left in between. The V gene's germline CDR1 is MGHDK and CDR2 SYGVNS. Here the CDR3 reads CASSEPGGPNEKLFF. The CDR3 DNA reads TGTGCCAGCAGTGAACCGGGTGGACCTAATGAAAAACTGTTTTTT.

The chain uses TRBV11-2 and TRBJ2-1, with 8 nucleotides matching TRBD2. Per germline, CDR1 SGHAT and CDR2 FQNNGV. The CDR3 runs to 15 residues. The V segment lost 5 bases and the J segment 2 bases; nucleotides outside the gene matches: 5. The CDR3 DNA follows: TGTGCCAGCAGCCCCCGGCGGGGGGCCTACAATGAGCAGTTCTTC. Translating it yields CASSPRRGAYNEQFF.

This clonotype was picked up many times. The chain uses TRBV2 and TRBJ1-1; D ambiguous. V lost 4 bases, J lost 1 base, and 7 bases lay in between. Germline V gene data show CDR1 as SNHLY and CDR2 as FYNNEI. The CDR3 covers 13 residues. CDR3 sequence reads: CASSGIANTEAFF. CDR3 coding DNA: TGTGCCAGCAGTGGGATCGCGAACACTGAAGCTTTCTTT. Using reference TRBV2 and TRBJ1-1 for the parts outside the CDR3, the full variable domain is EPEVTQTPSHQVTQMGQEVILRCVPISNHLYFYWYRQILGQKVEFLVSFYNNEISEKSEIFDDQFSVERPDGSNFTLKIRSTKLEDSAMYFCASSGIANTEAFFGQGTRLTVV.

The chain is built from TRBV5-6 and TRBJ2-1, with 11 bases fitting TRBD2. Germline CDR1 SGHDT, CDR2 YYEEEE. The V gene end was trimmed by 0 bases and the J gene end by 5 bases; junction bases not matched to a gene: 4. The CDR3 consists of 16 residues. The CDR3 DNA follows: TGTGCCAGCAGCTTGGGACTAGCGGGATTTAACAATGAGCAGTTCTTC. The encoded protein is CASSLGLAGFNNEQFF.

This sequence joins TRBV5-4 and TRBJ2-4, with 10 positions matching TRBD2. The V and J ends lost 0 bases and 0 bases, in that order; junction bases with no gene match: 6. In germline, CDR1 is SGHNT, CDR2 YYREEE (reference sequence). CDR3 size: 18 residues. The CDR3 sequence: CASSLATSGDLAKNIQYF. The CDR3 bases are TGTGCCAGCAGCTTGGCTACTAGCGGGGACCTAGCCAAAAACATTCAGTACTTC. Based on the CDR3 plus reference TRBV5-4 and TRBJ2-4, the full variable domain is ETGVTQSPTHLIKTRGQQVTLRCSSQSGHNTVSWYQQALGQGPQFIFQYYREEENGRGNFPPRFSGLQFPNYSSELNVNALELDDSALYLCASSLATSGDLAKNIQYFGAGTRLSVL.

This clonotype was counted between two and nine times. The rearrangement uses TRBV27 and TRBJ2-1, with D uncertain. CDR3 length: 12 residues. CDR1 MNHEY and CDR2 SMNVEV come from the germline V gene (reference sequence). Trimming stripped 2 bases from V and 7 bases from J, with 6 bases between. The CDR3 sequence: CASSLSRNEQFF. As DNA, the CDR3 is TGTGCCAGCAGTTTAAGCAGAAATGAGCAGTTCTTC.